The 26 T cell receptor beta chains below all came from one sample that was sequenced in a study of CD8 T cells in ankylosing spondylitis (dated by TCRdb to between 2016 and 2019). The library came from 5' RACE. The sample was run on an Illumina HiSeq 2500. TCRdb reran the public reads through fastp at Q25 and MiXCR, keeping productive beta chains. Identical CDR3 proteins give one entry, which carries the most common genes and DNA. Present in this sample are approximately 190,000 distinct CDR3 sequences, approximately 12% of which were seen just once. The top ten clonotypes cover 11% of the sample. Input material: blood, either unsorted or a sorted T cell fraction (not recorded which). Source of these receptors: a female donor with ankylosing spondylitis or in good health (not recorded which).

This clonotype was found a few times. The chain has TRBV7-2 and TRBJ2-1; perhaps TRBD2 as D (7 bases). With 4 bases removed from V and 9 bases from J, the gap between germline ends came to 16 bases. The CDR3 has 14 residues. Looked up from germline, CDR1 is SGHTA and CDR2 is FQGNSA. In DNA, the CDR3 is TGTGCCAGCAGCTCCCTAGGGAGGGGGGGTGAGCAGTTCTTC. Encoded protein: CASSSLGRGGEQFF.

In its sample, this clonotype was seen many times. The chain has TRBV6-1 and TRBJ2-3; possibly TRBD2 for D (5 bases). Per the germline V gene, CDR1 is MNHNS and CDR2 is SASEGT. V was clipped by 6 bases and J by 2 bases, with 12 bases between them. CDR3 length equals 14 residues. As DNA, the CDR3 is TGTGCCAGCAGCCCCACTAGTTTCACAGATACGCAGTATTTT. This codes for CASSPTSFTDTQYF.

This clonotype was seen ten or more times. V is TRBV2 and J is TRBJ2-1; D might be TRBD1 (6 bases). Germline assignment: CDR1 SNHLY and CDR2 FYNNEI. V was trimmed by 1 base and J by 8 bases, leaving 15 bases between them. This CDR3 contains 15 residues. CDR3 residues: CASSEDQGKGDEQFF. In nucleotides, the CDR3 is TGTGCCAGCAGTGAAGACCAGGGGAAGGGCGATGAGCAGTTCTTC.

This clonotype has a count of ten or more. This chain links TRBV6-5 with TRBJ2-3, with TRBD2 matching over 16 bases. CDR3 length: 16 amino acids. V lost 0 bases, J lost 9 bases, and 3 bases stayed unmatched. CDR1 is MNHEY, CDR2 SVGAGI, per germline. CDR3 amino acids: CASSYSGTSGRGTQYF. The CDR3 DNA sequence: TGTGCCAGCAGTTACTCCGGGACTAGCGGGAGGGGAACGCAGTATTTT.

This clonotype was seen repeatedly, ten times or more. CDR3 nucleotides: TGCAGTGCTAGTACCGGGGCTCCCTACAATGAGCAGTTCTTC. It yields the protein CSASTGAPYNEQFF. J is TRBJ2-1 and V is TRBV20-1; D is perhaps TRBD1 or TRBD2 (5 bases each). Between the trimmed V and J ends, which lost 3 bases and 2 bases, there was a span of 11 bases. Germline V CDR1 and CDR2: DFQATT, SNEGSKA (reference sequence). The CDR3 length is 14 residues.

Many counts were recorded for this clonotype. The gene calls are TRBV9 and TRBJ2-1; 7 bases line up with TRBD2. CDR3 length: 14 amino acids. CDR1 and CDR2 from the germline V gene are SGDLS and YYNGEE. J was trimmed by 5 bases and V by 6 bases; bases with no gene match: 8. The DNA for the CDR3 is TGTGCCAGCACCCAAAGCGGGACTCACAATGAGCAGTTCTTC. This sequence encodes CASTQSGTHNEQFF.

In its sample, this clonotype was seen a few times. The chain links TRBV5-1 to TRBJ2-2; possibly TRBD2 for D (5 bases). Germline V lookup: CDR1 SGHRS, CDR2 YFSETQ. V was pared by 1 base and J by 2 bases, with 9 bases between. CDR3 size: 15 residues. CDR3 DNA: TGCGCCAGCAGCTTGAGCGGATCAAACACCGGGGAGCTGTTTTTT. This codes for CASSLSGSNTGELFF.

For this clonotype: The conserved phenylalanine or tryptophan normally closing the CDR3 is absent here, so this likely arose from a read error. The DNA is left out, because the CDR3 cannot be placed on it with certainty; the CDR3 is given as TCRdb lists it. The chain carries TRBV12-3 or TRBV12-4 and TRBJ2-5; the D segment call TRBD1 is taken from the table without a DNA check. The CDR3 length is 13 residues, termini included. CDR3 residues: CASRSPPSGGLSV.

This chain uses TRBV30 with TRBJ2-1, with D unclear. The CDR3 loop spans 10 amino acids. With 6 bases removed from V and 7 bases from J, the gap between germline ends came to 7 bases. Germline loops: CDR1 GTSNPN, CDR2 SVGIG (reference sequence). The CDR3, as DNA: TGTGCCTGTGGGGTGAATGAGCAGTTCTTC. Translation gives CACGVNEQFF.

The table lists this clonotype with many counts. The chain links TRBV5-8 to TRBJ2-7; no firm D call. CDR1 and CDR2 (germline): SGHTS, YDEGEE. This CDR3 spans 11 amino acids. The V end was cut by 0 bases, the J end by 5 bases, with 3 bases between. The CDR3 DNA sequence: TGTGCCAGCAGCTTGGTTGACGAGCAGTACTTC. Its protein product is CASSLVDEQYF.

The V gene is TRBV20-1, the J gene TRBJ2-3; 9 bases match TRBD2. This CDR3 is 15 amino acids long. The V gene's germline CDR1 is DFQATT and CDR2 SNEGSKA (reference sequence). Unmatched junction bases numbered 6, after V lost 1 base and J lost 4 bases. CDR3 nucleotide sequence: TGCAGTGCTAGAGTGCCTAGCGGGGTGGCAGATACGCAGTATTTT. It yields the protein CSARVPSGVADTQYF.

This clonotype showed up many times. The genes are TRBV20-1 and TRBJ1-1; D uncertain. Trimming pared 3 bases from V and 4 bases from J, leaving 15 bases between. The CDR3 sequence is 14 residues long. Germline V lookup: CDR1 DFQATT, CDR2 SNEGSKA (reference sequence). The CDR3 nucleotides are TGCAGTGCTAGTCCGGGGAATCGGGGCACTGAAGCTTTCTTT. Translated: CSASPGNRGTEAFF.

This clonotype was picked up many times. The chain combines TRBV5-1 with TRBJ2-1; D is unclear. Trimming left V 5 bases short and J 9 bases short, with 15 bases between. CDR3 length: 13 amino acids. Germline V gives CDR1 SGHRS, CDR2 YFSETQ. The CDR3 spells CASRDGQSGEQFF. The CDR3 DNA sequence: TGCGCCAGCAGGGACGGTCAAAGTGGTGAGCAGTTCTTC.

This CDR3 is CAWSVGTDQPQHF. For the CDR3, the DNA is TGTGCCTGGAGTGTAGGAACCGATCAGCCCCAGCATTTT. The J gene is TRBJ1-5, the V gene TRBV30; D gene uncertain. CDR3 size: 13 residues. Germline values: CDR1 GTSNPN, CDR2 SVGIG (reference sequence). V dropped 0 bases and J dropped 5 bases, with 8 bases sitting between them.

This clonotype was seen many times. The genes are TRBV12-3 or TRBV12-4 and TRBJ2-1, with no clear D. Trimming left V 6 bases short and J 7 bases short, with 13 bases between. CDR3 length: 13 residues. CDR3 residues: CASSPIFENEQFF. CDR3 nucleotide sequence: TGTGCCAGCAGCCCTATATTTGAAAATGAGCAGTTCTTC.

This clonotype was observed many times. V is TRBV20-1 and J is TRBJ1-5; 10 bases map to TRBD1. V lost 6 bases to trimming and J lost 5 bases; unmatched junction nucleotides: 7. This CDR3 is built from 14 residues. Germline V lookup: CDR1 DFQATT, CDR2 SNEGSKA (reference sequence). CDR3 DNA sequence: TGCAGTGCATCCGGGACAGGGGCGGATCAGCCCCAGCATTTT. It is translated as CSASGTGADQPQHF.

This clonotype qualifies as medium-sized. This rearrangement joins TRBV15 to TRBJ2-1; D is possibly TRBD2 (6 bases). Trimming cost V 3 bases and J 4 bases, with 16 bases left between them. The CDR3 consists of 16 residues. The V gene's germline CDR1 is LNHNV and CDR2 YYDKDF (reference sequence). CDR3 residues: CATSRPSWEEYNEQFF. In DNA form, the CDR3 reads TGTGCCACCAGCAGGCCCTCTTGGGAGGAATACAATGAGCAGTTCTTC.

This clonotype was recorded many times. The V call is TRBV5-1, the J call TRBJ1-4, with D possibly matching TRBD1 (6 bases). Per germline, CDR1 SGHRS and CDR2 YFSETQ. Trimming took 5 bases from V and 3 from J, leaving 14 bases between them. This CDR3 is 15 amino acids long. As DNA, the CDR3 is TGCGCCAGCAGTTCCCGGGGGGCAGCTAATGAAAAACTGTTTTTT. The encoded protein is CASSSRGAANEKLFF.

This clonotype was seen repeatedly, ten times or more. The genes are TRBV12-3 or TRBV12-4 and TRBJ1-1; the D is unclear. This CDR3 region has 14 residues. With 7 bases removed from V and 3 bases from J, the gap between germline ends came to 15 bases. The DNA of the CDR3 is TGTGCCAGCATCCTCAGGCCGACCTACACTGAAGCTTTCTTT. Its protein product is CASILRPTYTEAFF.

This clonotype was found a few times. V and J are TRBV19 and TRBJ2-7; D might be TRBD2 (5 bases). The germline V and J ends were trimmed by 6 bases and 3 bases, with 12 bases remaining between them. The length of the CDR3 is 13 residues. The germline V gene encodes CDR1 LNHDA and CDR2 SQIVND (reference sequence). The CDR3 coding sequence is TGTGCCAGTAGCGGTAGCGCAAGCTACGAGCAGTACTTC. Protein sequence: CASSGSASYEQYF.

This clonotype occurred a few times. The chain recombines TRBV20-1 with TRBJ2-7; 7 positions agree with TRBD2. CDR1 DFQATT and CDR2 SNEGSKA come from the germline V gene (reference sequence). V shed 3 bases and J 4 bases; nucleotides not matched to a gene: 12. The length of the CDR3 is 15 residues. This chain's CDR3 is CSASAASGMMYEQYF. In nucleotides, the CDR3 is TGCAGTGCTAGCGCCGCCAGCGGGATGATGTACGAGCAGTACTTC.

Note on this clonotype: A much more abundant neighbour one base away suggests this may be a read error. The chain joins TRBV6-1 to TRBJ2-3; 8 positions match TRBD2. The CDR3 consists of 13 residues. From germline, CDR1 is MNHNS and CDR2 SASEGT. V was clipped by 6 bases and J by 4 bases; unmatched bases: 3. This chain's CDR3 is CASRAGVPDTQYF. CDR3 bases: TGTGCCAGCAGAGCGGGAGTCCCAGATACGCAGTATTTT.

Ten or more counts support this clonotype. The chain has TRBV29-1 and TRBJ2-3, with 7 nucleotides matching TRBD1. Trimming cost V 6 bases and J 4 bases; bases outside gene matches: 4. The CDR3 sequence is 12 residues long. Germline V lookup: CDR1 SQVTM, CDR2 ANQGSEA. The DNA for the CDR3 is TGCAGCGTGATTCAGGGGGCAGATACGCAGTATTTT. Its translation is CSVIQGADTQYF.

This clonotype was seen ten or more times. The genes are TRBV12-3 or TRBV12-4 and TRBJ2-3, with D uncertain. V dropped 3 bases and J dropped 0 bases, with 10 bases sitting between them. The CDR3 runs 15 residues. The CDR3 DNA follows: TGTGCCAGCAGTTTGAGGCAGACTAGCACAGATACGCAGTATTTT. The encoded protein is CASSLRQTSTDTQYF.

The chain links TRBV5-1 to TRBJ2-7, with 7 bases aligning to TRBD2. The CDR3 runs to 17 residues. CDR1 is SGHRS, CDR2 YFSETQ, per germline. The V gene end was trimmed by 2 bases and the J gene end by 1 base; junction bases not matched to a gene: 12. DNA for the CDR3: TGCGCCAGCAGCTTAGGCCTAGCGGCAAGGCCTTCCTACGAGCAGTACTTC. Translating gives CASSLGLAARPSYEQYF.

For this clonotype: A much more abundant neighbour one base away suggests this may be a read error. The CDR3 here is CAGSLAQLAYEQYF. The CDR3 coding sequence is TGTGCCGGCAGCTTAGCCCAGCTGGCCTACGAGCAGTACTTC. The chain employs TRBV7-9 and TRBJ2-7; D not resolved. Per germline, CDR1 SEHNR and CDR2 FQNEAQ (reference sequence). The CDR3 runs to 14 residues.